These T cell receptor beta chains were read from a single sample in a study of T cells after yellow fever vaccination. MiXCR was run by TCRdb on the 5' RACE reads, yielding one entry per CDR3 protein. The table shows approximately 110,000 distinct CDR3 sequences, with around 7.4% occurring only once. Here the sequenced sample was CD4+ T cells sorted from PBMCs, taken 10 days after the first yellow fever vaccination. These receptors all come from a man younger than 35 who received the YFV17D yellow fever vaccine. CDR3s include the opening cysteine and the closing phenylalanine or tryptophan. Fields, in order: V gene, D gene, clone size, CDR3 length, J gene, CDR3 protein, CDR3 DNA. The D gene is left open where the match is weak. Part of the rows lack a size; the others show once, few, many or a class for expanded clones.

v_gene: TRBV5-1
d_gene: NA
abundance: many
len: 13
j_gene: TRBJ2-2
CDR3aa: CASSVTDTGELFF
CDR3nt: TGCGCCAGCAGCGTGACAGACACCGGGGAGCTGTTTTTT

v_gene: TRBV3-1
d_gene: NA
abundance: many
len: 14
j_gene: TRBJ2-1
CDR3aa: CASSQYAAYNEQFF
CDR3nt: TGTGCCAGCAGCCAATACGCGGCCTACAATGAGCAGTTCTTC

v_gene: TRBV6-2/TRBV6-3
d_gene: TRBD2
abundance: few
len: 15
j_gene: TRBJ2-1
CDR3aa: CASSYSASGAYEQFF
CDR3nt: TGTGCCAGCAGTTACTCAGCTAGCGGGGCTTATGAGCAGTTCTTC

v_gene: TRBV5-1
d_gene: NA
abundance: many
len: 14
j_gene: TRBJ2-5
CDR3aa: CASSLMHTQETQYF
CDR3nt: TGCGCCAGCAGCTTGATGCATACCCAAGAGACCCAGTACTTC

v_gene: TRBV6-1
d_gene: NA
abundance: many
len: 16
j_gene: TRBJ1-1
CDR3aa: CASSVFFRGLNTEAFF
CDR3nt: TGTGCCAGCAGTGTCTTCTTTCGGGGGCTGAACACTGAAGCTTTCTTT

v_gene: TRBV29-1
d_gene: NA
abundance: many
len: 13
j_gene: TRBJ2-3
CDR3aa: CSALTGGGDTQYF
CDR3nt: TGCAGCGCCTTAACGGGGGGCGGTGATACGCAGTATTTT

v_gene: TRBV6-2/TRBV6-3
d_gene: TRBD1
abundance: many
len: 16
j_gene: TRBJ2-2
CDR3aa: CASSYRDRVTTGELFF
CDR3nt: TGTGCCAGCAGTTACCGGGACAGGGTCACCACCGGGGAGCTGTTTTTT

v_gene: TRBV4-2
d_gene: NA
abundance: many
len: 13
j_gene: TRBJ2-2
CDR3aa: CASSQVATGELFF
CDR3nt: TGTGCCAGCAGCCAAGTTGCCACCGGGGAGCTGTTTTTT

v_gene: TRBV18
d_gene: TRBD1
abundance: few
len: 15
j_gene: TRBJ1-1
CDR3aa: CASSLAGTGVTEAFF
CDR3nt: TGTGCCAGCTCACTCGCCGGGACAGGGGTTACTGAAGCTTTCTTT

v_gene: TRBV19
d_gene: TRBD2
abundance: many
len: 15
j_gene: TRBJ2-5
CDR3aa: CASRNGGAEEQTQYF
CDR3nt: TGTGCCAGTAGGAACGGGGGGGCGGAGGAACAGACCCAGTACTTC

v_gene: TRBV24-1
d_gene: NA
abundance: few
len: 15
j_gene: TRBJ2-1
CDR3aa: CATSEPKTGNNEQFF
CDR3nt: TGTGCCACCAGTGAACCGAAGACAGGAAACAATGAGCAGTTCTTC

v_gene: TRBV9
d_gene: NA
abundance: many
len: 14
j_gene: TRBJ2-1
CDR3aa: CASSVAPSYNEQFF
CDR3nt: TGTGCCAGCAGCGTAGCCCCCTCCTACAATGAGCAGTTCTTC

v_gene: TRBV6-5
d_gene: NA
abundance: many
len: 11
j_gene: TRBJ2-3
CDR3aa: CASSYRDTQYF
CDR3nt: TGTGCCAGCAGTTACAGGGATACGCAGTATTTT

v_gene: TRBV7-2
d_gene: NA
abundance: NA
len: 14
j_gene: TRBJ1-5
CDR3aa: CASSFTQFNQPQHF
CDR3nt: TGTGCCAGCAGCTTCACACAGTTCAATCAGCCCCAGCATTTT

v_gene: TRBV19
d_gene: NA
abundance: NA
len: 14
j_gene: TRBJ2-7
CDR3aa: CASSIDRWSNKQYF
CDR3nt: TGTGCCAGTAGTATAGATCGATGGAGCAACAAGCAGTACTTC

v_gene: TRBV12-3/TRBV12-4
d_gene: TRBD1
abundance: NA
len: 12
j_gene: TRBJ1-2
CDR3aa: CASLQGAQGYTF
CDR3nt: TGTGCCAGCCTTCAGGGGGCGCAGGGCTACACCTTC

v_gene: TRBV12-3/TRBV12-4
d_gene: TRBD1
abundance: many
len: 14
j_gene: TRBJ2-3
CDR3aa: CASSPDQAQGIQYF
CDR3nt: TGTGCCAGCAGCCCAGACCAAGCACAGGGGATACAGTATTTT

v_gene: TRBV5-1
d_gene: TRBD2
abundance: many
len: 17
j_gene: TRBJ2-2
CDR3aa: CASSLFTSGLPTGELFF
CDR3nt: TGCGCCAGCAGCTTGTTTACTAGCGGGTTACCCACCGGGGAGCTGTTTTTT

v_gene: TRBV20-1
d_gene: NA
abundance: NA
len: 14
j_gene: TRBJ2-4
CDR3aa: CSTRDTGPKNIQYF
CDR3nt: TGCAGTACTCGGGACACGGGCCCCAAAAACATTCAGTACTTC

v_gene: TRBV3-1
d_gene: NA
abundance: NA
len: 14
j_gene: TRBJ2-5
CDR3aa: CASSPNPLQETQYF
CDR3nt: TGTGCCAGCAGCCCCAACCCCCTCCAAGAGACCCAGTACTTC

v_gene: TRBV29-1
d_gene: TRBD1
abundance: many
len: 12
j_gene: TRBJ1-2
CDR3aa: CSVRQGAWGYTF
CDR3nt: TGCAGCGTGCGACAGGGGGCTTGGGGCTACACCTTC

v_gene: TRBV20-1
d_gene: NA
abundance: many
len: 15
j_gene: TRBJ2-3
CDR3aa: CSARDFGGATDTQYF
CDR3nt: TGCAGTGCTAGAGATTTTGGGGGGGCCACAGATACGCAGTATTTT

v_gene: TRBV5-1
d_gene: NA
abundance: many
len: 15
j_gene: TRBJ2-3
CDR3aa: CASSLGAGRTDTQYF
CDR3nt: TGCGCCAGCAGCTTGGGGGCGGGGAGGACAGATACGCAGTATTTT

v_gene: TRBV7-2
d_gene: NA
abundance: NA
len: 13
j_gene: TRBJ2-5
CDR3aa: CASSLSRERTQYF
CDR3nt: TGTGCCAGCAGCTTGAGTAGGGAGAGAACCCAGTACTTC

v_gene: TRBV5-1
d_gene: TRBD2
abundance: many
len: 14
j_gene: TRBJ2-1
CDR3aa: CASSFQRGGDEQFF
CDR3nt: TGCGCCAGCAGCTTCCAGCGGGGGGGCGATGAGCAGTTCTTC

v_gene: TRBV18
d_gene: TRBD1
abundance: medium-sized
len: 16
j_gene: TRBJ2-7
CDR3aa: CASSPPGTGVLYEQYF
CDR3nt: TGTGCCAGCTCACCACCGGGTACAGGGGTCCTCTACGAGCAGTACTTC

v_gene: TRBV6-5
d_gene: NA
abundance: NA
len: 18
j_gene: TRBJ1-6
CDR3aa: CASSYNNGGGLNNSPLHF
CDR3nt: TGTGCCAGCAGTTACAATAATGGCGGTGGGCTTAATAATTCACCCCTCCACTTT

v_gene: TRBV7-2
d_gene: NA
abundance: NA
len: 14
j_gene: TRBJ2-4
CDR3aa: CASSVPGAKNIQYF
CDR3nt: TGTGCCAGCAGCGTACCGGGGGCCAAAAACATTCAGTACTTC

v_gene: TRBV5-4
d_gene: TRBD2
abundance: NA
len: 17
j_gene: TRBJ2-3
CDR3aa: CASSLDLAGAGTDTQYF
CDR3nt: TGTGCCAGCAGCTTGGACCTAGCGGGGGCCGGGACAGATACGCAGTATTTT

v_gene: TRBV5-1
d_gene: NA
abundance: many
len: 14
j_gene: TRBJ1-1
CDR3aa: CASSPGDTRFEAFF
CDR3nt: TGCGCCAGCAGCCCGGGGGACACACGTTTTGAAGCTTTCTTT

v_gene: TRBV12-3/TRBV12-4
d_gene: NA
abundance: NA
len: 18
j_gene: TRBJ1-1
CDR3aa: CASGVPAGSWDTHTEAFF
CDR3nt: TGTGCCAGCGGAGTTCCGGCTGGTTCTTGGGACACCCACACTGAAGCTTTCTTT

v_gene: TRBV5-1
d_gene: NA
abundance: many
len: 13
j_gene: TRBJ2-3
CDR3aa: CASSRGSPDTQYF
CDR3nt: TGCGCCAGCAGCCGAGGGTCCCCTGATACGCAGTATTTT

v_gene: TRBV7-2
d_gene: NA
abundance: few
len: 15
j_gene: TRBJ2-3
CDR3aa: CASSYQAVRTDTQYF
CDR3nt: TGTGCCAGCAGCTACCAAGCGGTTCGCACAGATACGCAGTATTTT

v_gene: TRBV6-2/TRBV6-3
d_gene: NA
abundance: NA
len: 15
j_gene: TRBJ2-5
CDR3aa: CASSLLPIRRKTQYF
CDR3nt: TGTGCCAGCAGTTTACTCCCAATTCGTCGGAAGACCCAGTACTTC

v_gene: TRBV5-6
d_gene: NA
abundance: NA
len: 15
j_gene: TRBJ2-7
CDR3aa: CASSLAWKGPYEQYF
CDR3nt: TGTGCCAGCAGCTTGGCCTGGAAGGGCCCCTACGAGCAGTACTTC

v_gene: TRBV5-1
d_gene: TRBD1
abundance: many
len: 14
j_gene: TRBJ1-1
CDR3aa: CASSLAGGNTEAFF
CDR3nt: TGCGCCAGCAGCTTGGCAGGGGGAAACACTGAAGCTTTCTTT

v_gene: TRBV7-2
d_gene: TRBD2
abundance: few
len: 14
j_gene: TRBJ2-5
CDR3aa: CASSLGTSRKTQYF
CDR3nt: TGTGCCAGCAGCTTAGGGACTAGCAGAAAGACCCAGTACTTC

v_gene: TRBV7-2
d_gene: TRBD1
abundance: many
len: 15
j_gene: TRBJ2-7
CDR3aa: CASSLGTGKGYEQYF
CDR3nt: TGTGCCAGCAGCTTGGGGACAGGGAAAGGTTACGAGCAGTACTTC

v_gene: TRBV6-6
d_gene: NA
abundance: NA
len: 13
j_gene: TRBJ1-4
CDR3aa: CASRGGRYEKLFF
CDR3nt: TGTGCCAGCAGGGGGGGAAGGTATGAAAAACTGTTTTTT

v_gene: TRBV5-5
d_gene: TRBD1
abundance: NA
len: 18
j_gene: TRBJ2-6
CDR3aa: CASSLIWTGAGGANVLTF
CDR3nt: TGTGCCAGCAGCTTAATCTGGACAGGGGCTGGAGGGGCCAACGTCCTGACTTTC

v_gene: TRBV5-1
d_gene: TRBD1
abundance: many
len: 15
j_gene: TRBJ1-1
CDR3aa: CASSELQGAATEAFF
CDR3nt: TGCGCCAGCAGCGAACTTCAGGGGGCTGCGACTGAAGCTTTCTTT

v_gene: TRBV28
d_gene: NA
abundance: NA
len: 14
j_gene: TRBJ1-5
CDR3aa: CASSLWEGNDPQHF
CDR3nt: TGTGCCAGCAGTTTATGGGAGGGTAATGACCCCCAGCATTTT

v_gene: TRBV12-3/TRBV12-4
d_gene: NA
abundance: many
len: 13
j_gene: TRBJ2-5
CDR3aa: CASRLNGQETQYF
CDR3nt: TGTGCCAGCAGGCTCAACGGGCAAGAGACCCAGTACTTC

v_gene: TRBV25-1
d_gene: NA
abundance: many
len: 14
j_gene: TRBJ1-2
CDR3aa: CASSDSTSHYGYTF
CDR3nt: TGTGCCAGCAGTGATTCTACCAGCCACTATGGCTACACCTTC

v_gene: TRBV18
d_gene: TRBD1
abundance: few
len: 14
j_gene: TRBJ1-5
CDR3aa: CASSPQGADQPQHF
CDR3nt: TGTGCCAGCTCACCACAGGGGGCGGATCAGCCCCAGCATTTT